This passage covers 9 T cell receptor beta chains from one sample sequenced in a study of blood T cell repertoires in COVID-19. The protocol was immunoSEQ multiplex PCR, while the TCRdb copy is restricted to in-frame clones and leaves out a portion. Among roughly 250,000 clones, over 80% were seen once, and the ten largest hold 3.7%. Sequencing was carried out using peripheral blood. The receptors shown here come from a woman aged 40 to 55 with acute or convalescent COVID-19.

The chain employs TRBV5-1 and TRBJ2-5, with D tentatively TRBD1 (6 bases). Germline assignment: CDR1 SGHRS and CDR2 YFSETQ. The CDR3 extends over 12 amino acids. Trimming took 0 bases from V and 9 from J, leaving 9 bases between them. The CDR3 region is CASSLGTGSQYF. CDR3 coding DNA: TGCGCCAGCAGCTTGGGAACAGGGTCCCAGTACTTC.

The chain recombines TRBV11-2 with TRBJ2-3; no definite D call. The CDR3 has 15 amino acids. V was shortened by 5 bases and J by 3 bases, with 15 bases between the two germline ends. CDR1 SGHAT and CDR2 FQNNGV come from the germline V gene. The CDR3, as DNA: TGTGCCAGCAGCCGCAATTCCGGTTGGACAGATACGCAGTATTTT. This codes for CASSRNSGWTDTQYF.

This chain joins TRBV7-2 and TRBJ1-5; no reliable D call. The germline V and J ends were trimmed by 3 bases and 4 bases, with 16 bases remaining between them. The length of the CDR3 is 16 residues. Germline values: CDR1 SGHTA, CDR2 FQGNSA. CDR3 sequence: CASSFTLSGLNQPQHF. In nucleotides, the CDR3 is TGTGCCAGCAGCTTCACCCTCTCGGGTTTAAATCAGCCCCAGCATTTT.

The CDR3 nucleotides read TGTGCCAGCAGCACGTCCCGGGACAGCTTTGTCCCGGGAAACACCATATATTTT. Its protein is CASSTSRDSFVPGNTIYF. This chain connects TRBV9 to TRBJ1-3; 7 bases map to TRBD1. The germline V gene encodes CDR1 SGDLS and CDR2 YYNGEE. After removal of 4 bases from V and 4 bases from J, the junction contained 17 bases not matched to a gene. There are 18 residues in the CDR3.

This clone was seen a single time. The rearrangement uses TRBV3-1 (or the pseudogene TRBV3-2) and TRBJ1-2, with 7 positions matching TRBD1. The V gene end was trimmed by 0 bases and the J gene end by 3 bases; junction bases not matched to a gene: 4. Looked up from germline, CDR1 is LGHDT and CDR2 is YNNKEL (reference sequence). CDR3 size: 15 residues. The DNA of the CDR3 is TGTGCCAGCAGCCAAGATTATGGGACAGACTATGGCTACACCTTC. This sequence encodes CASSQDYGTDYGYTF.

The chain uses TRBV3-1 (or the pseudogene TRBV3-2) and TRBJ2-7; 9 positions agree with TRBD1. The CDR3 covers 16 residues. Germline-derived CDR1 and CDR2 are LGHDT and YNNKEL (reference sequence). J was trimmed by 4 bases and V by 0 bases; bases with no gene match: 7. CDR3: CASSQDSRTGDYEQYV. The CDR3 DNA reads as TGTGCCAGCAGCCAAGATAGCAGGACAGGGGATTACGAGCAGTACGTC.

The rearrangement links TRBV19 to TRBJ1-1, with D perhaps matching TRBD1 (6 bases). Deletions cut 7 bases from V and 1 base from J, with 16 bases between. Germline V CDR1 and CDR2: LNHDA, SQIVND (reference sequence). The CDR3 covers 15 residues. CDR3 region: CASTFPGQKNTEAFF. The DNA of the CDR3 is TGTGCCAGTACCTTTCCGGGACAAAAGAACACTGAAGCTTTCTTT.

V and J are TRBV30 and TRBJ2-1; a weak D match, TRBD1 (5 bases). There are 14 residues in the CDR3. CDR1 is GTSNPN, CDR2 SVGIG, per germline (reference sequence). Trimming took 4 bases from V and 0 from J, leaving 10 bases between them. CDR3 nucleotide sequence: TGTGCCTGGATTGTAAGGGGCTCCTACAATGAGCAGTTCTTC. It encodes CAWIVRGSYNEQFF.

This sequence joins TRBV6-1 and TRBJ2-7; possible D gene TRBD2, 6 bases. The CDR3 contains 16 residues. The germline V gene encodes CDR1 MNHNS and CDR2 SASEGT. V was pared by 4 bases and J by 0 bases, with 16 bases between. The chain's CDR3 is CASSAAGQGISYEQYV. The CDR3 nucleotides are TGTGCCAGCAGTGCCGCGGGGCAAGGGATCTCCTACGAGCAGTACGTC.